The TCR beta chain described here comes from a study of OX40 agonist ivuxolimab in advanced cancers. Concerning the study at large: Ivuxolimab was a fully human IgG2 agonistic monoclonal antibody targeting the costimulatory receptor OX40 (CD134). Of the 50 to 55 dose-escalation patients, hepatocellular carcinoma was present in some 19, melanoma in approximately 15, renal cell carcinoma in 9 and head and neck cancer in 9. Prior anti-PD-1, anti-PD-L1 or anti-CTLA-4 therapy was permitted, and checkpoint inhibitors had been received by more than 35% of dose-escalation patients. A male proportion of almost 85% and a mean age of approximately 58 years, ranging from about 20 to 79, were recorded for the dose-escalation cohort. The paper reports the monotherapy dose-escalation portion (N of about 51 patients) of the phase I ivuxolimab trial. Intravenous ivuxolimab was administered to patients every 2 weeks at six dose levels: 0.01, 0.1, 0.3, 1.5, 3 and 10 mg/kg. Peripheral TCRbeta sequencing aimed to test whether ivuxolimab altered TCR sequence diversity and caused clonal T-cell expansion. Partial responses occurred in three dose-escalation patients, of whom one had hepatocellular carcinoma and two had cutaneous melanoma.

Note on this clone: There is no known antigen for this receptor. Base qualities are missing; no much larger clone stands one base away.

Genomic DNA was isolated from the sorted cells so that the TCRbeta CDR3 region could be sequenced. TCRbeta CDR3 regions were sequenced using the immunoSEQ Assay. Drawn from immuneACCESS, this table holds only the in-frame rearrangements with V and J called that TCRdb kept. Clones are partly lost; checked studies trace under half to an unresolved V gene and leave the rest unexplained. The sample table records nearly 25,000 clones; around 80% of these occur just once. The ten largest account for more than 1.4% of the sample. Study-wide findings and limitations: At doses from 0.1 to 3.0 mg/kg, clonal expansion was seen in both CD4+ and CD8+ blood T cells between baseline and week 6. Which antigens the clonally expanded peripheral T cells were specific for was not determined. Low levels of normalized T-cell clonal expansion were also seen in some nonresponding patients. In the 0.1-3.0 mg/kg groups, partial responders were among the patients with the lowest normalized peripheral clonal expansion, particularly in CD8+ T cells. On average, CD8+ T cells showed more expanded clones than CD4+ T cells after ivuxolimab.

Patients with a history of autoimmune disease or receiving systemic immunosuppression were excluded from the trial. Peripheral blood for TCR sequencing was collected from all dose cohorts at baseline, on cycle 4 day 1, and on cycle 7 day 1. Samples were obtained from an open-label, multicenter, first-in-human phase I dose-escalation trial of ivuxolimab. Adults with locally advanced or metastatic head and neck squamous cell, hepatocellular, melanoma or renal cell carcinoma were enrolled in the trial. Before TCR sequencing, CD4+ T cells and CD8+ T cells were sorted from peripheral blood as separate populations. V and J are trimmed by 2 bases and 10 bases, and the gene matches miss 8 bases of the junction. The germline V gene yields SGHRS for CDR1 and YFSETQ for CDR2. Spanning cysteine to phenylalanine, the CDR3 consists of 14 amino acids. The sequence is cut down to CDR3 DNA, 42 bases in frame from base 1.

The sample here was CD4+ or CD8+ T cells sorted from blood, taken in a trial of the OX40 agonist ivuxolimab. The origin of this receptor is an adult with an advanced solid tumor such as melanoma, head and neck, liver or kidney cancer. Recombination connected TRBV5-1 to TRBJ2-2; 7 middle bases align to TRBD1. CDR3 protein: CASSFTGAAEELFF. Here is the DNA: TGCGCCAGCAGCTTTACAGGGGCCGCGGAGGAGCTGTTTTTT.